This T cell receptor beta chain appears in the sequencing data of a study of T cells in Graves' hyperthyroidism and ophthalmopathy. Findings of the study overall: The model predicted ophthalmopathy a median around 6 months before onset. The majority of expanded thyroid clonotypes above 0.001 also appeared in blood.

The CDR3 is 14 residues long. With V trimmed by 6 bases and J by 10 bases, 14 bases remained unmatched. From germline, CDR1 is SNHLY and CDR2 FYNNEI. A remark on this clonotype: Antigen specificity is unknown.

Among the patients, aged 18 to 65, hyperthyroidism was newly diagnosed and had lasted under 2 months. The TCR beta CDR3 regions underwent amplification using RNA transcripts as the source. RT-PCR in the first round (using the HTBI primer set) targeted the TCR CDR3. MiXCR, applied by TCRdb to the multiplex PCR reads, yields one record per CDR3 protein. The profile covers around 800,000 distinct CDR3 sequences, with 38% appearing a single time and 8.9% taken by the ten largest. The sample taken for sequencing was blood. This TCR was recovered from a man between 18 and 29 years old with Graves' hyperthyroidism. The V and J genes are TRBV2 and TRBJ1-1; TRBD1 matches 7 bases. The CDR3 DNA is TGTGCCAGCAGCGCTAGCGGGACAGATGGAGCAGCTTTCTTT. Translation gives CASSASGTDGAAFF.